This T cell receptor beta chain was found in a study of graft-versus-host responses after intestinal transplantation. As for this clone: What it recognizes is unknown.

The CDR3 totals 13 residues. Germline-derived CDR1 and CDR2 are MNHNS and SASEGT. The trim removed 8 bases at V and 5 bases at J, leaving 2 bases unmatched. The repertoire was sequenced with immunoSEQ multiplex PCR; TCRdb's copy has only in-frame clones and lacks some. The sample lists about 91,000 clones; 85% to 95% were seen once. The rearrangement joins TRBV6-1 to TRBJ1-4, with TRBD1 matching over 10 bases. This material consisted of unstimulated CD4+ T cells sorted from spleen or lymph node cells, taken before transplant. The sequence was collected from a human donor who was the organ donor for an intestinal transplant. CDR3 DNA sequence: TGTGCCAGCCCGGGACAGGGGAATGAAAAACTGTTTTTT. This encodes CASPGQGNEKLFF.